The 7 T cell receptor beta chains reported below all come from one sample, sequenced in a study of blood T cell repertoires in COVID-19. The method was immunoSEQ multiplex PCR; TCRdb's version includes in-frame clones alone and lacks a portion of them. The sample comprises about 240,000 clones, about 85% of which are singletons, and roughly 2% rests with the top ten. Material: peripheral blood. These receptors were collected from a young man who had recovered from COVID-19.

This chain connects TRBV2 to TRBJ1-4; 8 positions agree with TRBD1. The J segment lost 8 bases and the V segment lost 5 bases, leaving 7 bases of the junction unmatched. Looked up from germline, CDR1 is SNHLY and CDR2 is FYNNEI. The CDR3 contains 14 residues. CDR3: CASSSQGVGEKLFF. CDR3 sequence (DNA): TGTGCCAGCAGTTCACAGGGGGTTGGGGAAAAACTGTTTTTT.

The chain's CDR3 is CASSGQTGPRETQYF. DNA of the CDR3: TGTGCCAGCAGCGGGCAGACAGGCCCTCGCGAGACCCAGTACTTC. The chain recombines TRBV5-5 with TRBJ2-5, with a weak D call TRBD1 (6 bases). Trimming shortened V by 4 bases and J by 5 bases, and 18 bases separated the two germline ends. This CDR3 spans 15 amino acids. The V gene's germline CDR1 is SGHKS and CDR2 YYEKEE (reference sequence).

The chain combines TRBV7-2 with TRBJ1-6; no clear D gene. Between the trimmed V and J ends, which lost 4 bases and 9 bases, there was a span of 7 bases. In germline, CDR1 is SGHTA, CDR2 FQGNSA. This CDR3 contains 12 residues. As DNA, the CDR3 is TGTGCCAGCAGCTCCCCAGGTTCACCCCTCCACTTT. It encodes CASSSPGSPLHF.

DNA of the CDR3: TGTGCCAGCAGCCATTTGGGCGGGGGCGTTGATACGCAGTATTTT. Its translation: CASSHLGGGVDTQYF. This sequence joins TRBV14 and TRBJ2-3; the D gene is possibly TRBD2 (7 bases). Germline CDR1 is SGHDN and CDR2 is FVKESK. The CDR3 spans 15 residues. V dropped 3 bases and J dropped 6 bases, with 16 bases sitting between them.

J is TRBJ2-1 and V is TRBV5-4; D not certain. Germline V gene lookup returns CDR1 SGHNT and CDR2 YYREEE (reference sequence). V dropped 4 bases and J dropped 7 bases, with 6 bases sitting between them. CDR3 length: 11 residues. In DNA, the CDR3 is TGTGCCAGCAGCCCCCTAAATGAGCAGTTCTTC. This encodes CASSPLNEQFF.

The rearrangement links TRBV7-2 to TRBJ2-3; D perhaps matches TRBD1 (5 bases). V was pared by 5 bases and J by 8 bases, with 11 bases between. The CDR3 covers 12 residues. From germline, CDR1 is SGHTA and CDR2 FQGNSA. In DNA form, the CDR3 reads TGTGCCAGCAGCCCATTAGGGGTTACGCAGTATTTT. Amino acid sequence: CASSPLGVTQYF.

The chain uses TRBV11-2 and TRBJ2-7, with D hard to call. V lost 2 bases to trimming and J lost 5 bases, with 7 bases between them. This CDR3 is built from 12 residues. Germline V gene lookup returns CDR1 SGHAT and CDR2 FQNNGV. CDR3 in amino acids: CASSLKAHEQYF. CDR3 coding DNA: TGTGCCAGCAGCTTAAAAGCCCACGAGCAGTACTTC.